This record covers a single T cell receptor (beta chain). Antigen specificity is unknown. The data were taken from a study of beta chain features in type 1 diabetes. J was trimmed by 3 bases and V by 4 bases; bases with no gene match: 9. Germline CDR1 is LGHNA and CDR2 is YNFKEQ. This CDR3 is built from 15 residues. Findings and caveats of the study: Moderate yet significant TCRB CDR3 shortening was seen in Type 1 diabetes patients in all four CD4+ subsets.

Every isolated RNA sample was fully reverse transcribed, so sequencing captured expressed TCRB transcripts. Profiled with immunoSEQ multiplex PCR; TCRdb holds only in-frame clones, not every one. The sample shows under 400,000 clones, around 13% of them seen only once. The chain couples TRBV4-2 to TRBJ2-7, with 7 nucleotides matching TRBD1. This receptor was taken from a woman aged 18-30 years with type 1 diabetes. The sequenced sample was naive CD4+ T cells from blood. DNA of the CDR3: TGTGCCAGCAGCCTAGCCGGGACAGCTAACTACGAGCAGTACTTC. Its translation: CASSLAGTANYEQYF.